This T cell receptor (beta chain) originates from a study of CXCR3-negative and CXCR3-positive naive CD8 T cells. Notes on the study in general: Compared with CXCR3-negative naive cells, CXCR3-positive naive cells showed more hydrophobic TRB CDR3s.

Regarding this clonotype: Its cognate antigen is unknown.

CDR1 and CDR2 from the germline V gene are SGHKS and YYEKEE (reference sequence). CDR3 size: 18 residues. Every CD8+ T cell subset underwent triplicate sorting at roughly 320,000 cells apiece. CD45RO-CCR7+CD27+CD95- expression identified naive CD8+ T cells. Carrying UMI labels, the TRB cDNA libraries were prepared through 5' RACE. TCRdb re-called the 5' RACE reads and shows each CDR3 protein once, DNA omitted. The sample is made up of about 50,000 distinct CDR3 sequences, and the top ten hold 0.55% to 0.6% of it. The chain recombines TRBV5-5 with TRBJ2-4; the D call of TRBD2 rests on TCRdb alone, since no DNA is present to check it. The receptor comes from a human donor in good health. Some clones in this sample may be carry-over from other donors' samples. Sequenced: naive CXCR3+ CD8+ T cells from blood. Noted subset: CD45RO-CCR7+CD27+CD95- naive CD8+ T cells expressing CXCR3 (TNR3+). This chain's CDR3 is CASLLPWEGPPAKNIQYF.